This T cell receptor (beta chain) was captured by sequencing in a study of beta chain features in type 1 diabetes. Study-wide results and caveats: Patients with Type 1 diabetes showed moderately but significantly shorter TCRB CDR3s in all four CD4+ subsets.

This clone was counted only a few times. No antigen is known for it. The whole isolated RNA underwent reverse transcription, so sequencing captured expressed TCRB transcripts. The assay was immunoSEQ multiplex PCR, and TCRdb's table has in-frame clones only and misses some. The top ten clones hold over 0.015% of a sample with roughly 350,000 clones, approximately 11% of them seen once. This CDR3 region has 14 residues. Germline-derived CDR1 and CDR2 are SQVTM and ANQGSEA. Trimming took 5 bases from V and 7 from J; bases not matched to a gene: 11. By way of CD45RO/CCR7/CD25/CD127/CD95/CD27, the CD4+ regulatory, stem cell-like memory, central memory and naive cells were sorted.

This clonotype was sampled from a woman in her 30s in good health. The J gene is TRBJ1-2, the V gene TRBV29-1, with 9 bases fitting TRBD1. What was sequenced was naive CD4+ T cells from blood. The DNA for the CDR3 is TGCAGCGTTTCCCGGACAGGGGAATCTCTTGGCTACACCTTC. Its translation: CSVSRTGESLGYTF.